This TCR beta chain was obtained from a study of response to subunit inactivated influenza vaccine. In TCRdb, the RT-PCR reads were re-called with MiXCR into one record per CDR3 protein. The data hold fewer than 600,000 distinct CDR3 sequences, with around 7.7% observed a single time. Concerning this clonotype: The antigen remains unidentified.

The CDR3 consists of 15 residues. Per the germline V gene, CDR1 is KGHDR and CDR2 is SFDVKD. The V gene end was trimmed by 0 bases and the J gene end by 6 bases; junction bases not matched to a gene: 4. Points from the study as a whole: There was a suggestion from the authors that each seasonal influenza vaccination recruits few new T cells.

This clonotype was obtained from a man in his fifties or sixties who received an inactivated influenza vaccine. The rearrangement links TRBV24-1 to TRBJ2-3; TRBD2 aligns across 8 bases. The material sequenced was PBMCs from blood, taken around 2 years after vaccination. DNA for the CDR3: TGTGCCACCAGTGATTTGCCGGGGGGGGGTGATACGCAGTATTTT. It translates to CATSDLPGGGDTQYF.